This T cell receptor (beta chain) appears in the sequencing data of a study of blood T cell repertoires in COVID-19. There are 17 residues in the CDR3. With 3 bases clipped from V and 0 bases from J, the junction kept 6 bases outside the gene matches. Germline loops: CDR1 KGHDR, CDR2 SFDVKD. The table came from immunoSEQ multiplex PCR; TCRdb's copy has only in-frame clones and leaves some out. Here the sample spans 140,000 or so clones, 80% to 90% being singletons. The chain combines TRBV24-1 with TRBJ2-3; 9 nucleotides align to TRBD1. The clonotype comes from a man aged 50-60 years who had recovered from COVID-19. The sample taken for sequencing was peripheral blood. DNA of the CDR3: TGTGCCACCAGTGATAACACAGGGGGCCTTAGCACAGATACGCAGTATTTT. It yields the protein CATSDNTGGLSTDTQYF.